This T cell receptor beta chain was observed in a study of blood T cell repertoires in COVID-19. V gave up 4 bases and J gave up 7 bases, with 18 bases separating them. The CDR3 is 15 residues long. TCRdb's copy holds only in-frame clones and misses some; the assay was immunoSEQ multiplex PCR. Of hundreds of thousands of clones listed, roughly 89% are singletons. Participants, 18 to 89 years old, spanned under 30 US areas. The sequencing sample was made of PBMCs or T cells enriched from blood (not recorded which). V gene TRBV5-3 combines with J gene TRBJ2-1; D is possibly TRBD2 (6 bases). Being an ORF, TRBV5-3 has a function that is uncertain. The clonotype comes from a woman under 40 who had recovered from COVID-19. The CDR3 protein is CARSRTTGDLNEQFF. The CDR3 DNA follows: TGTGCCAGAAGCCGTACTACGGGGGACTTAAATGAGCAGTTCTTC.